The rows below give T cell receptor beta chains drawn from one sample of a study of long-term antiretroviral therapy in people with HIV. Sequencing was performed with immunoSEQ multiplex PCR; in TCRdb, only in-frame clones are kept and a portion is missing. Among 8,500 to 14,000 clones listed, approximately 90% were seen once. Sequencing used unsorted PBMCs, obtained 0.2 years before starting antiretroviral therapy. Source of these receptors: a woman aged 40 to 49 with HIV. CDR3s leave out the opening cysteine and the closing phenylalanine or tryptophan. Size tells how often a clone was seen (once, few, many) or the class of an expanded clone, and some rows leave it out.

TRBJ2-6	TRBV7-9	-	ASSRSAFIRSGANVLT
TRBJ2-5	TRBV6-5	-	ASSLDPLAPNY
TRBJ2-1	TRBV18	-	ASSPIDTGSI
TRBJ2-1	TRBV5-4	-	ASSPTGAGSDEQF
TRBJ2-3	TRBV10-3	-	AISESGLARSSTDTQY
TRBJ1-3	TRBV11-2	-	ASSFTDSGNTIY
TRBJ1-2	TRBV30	-	AWTLGTGGNYGYT
TRBJ2-3	TRBV5-4	once	ASSPWSGSGADTQY
TRBJ1-6	TRBV7-9	-	ASSLSGGQGVSPLH
TRBJ2-7	TRBV7-9	-	ASQARQGPYEQY
TRBJ2-7	TRBV19	-	ASSKGAQGFGEQY
TRBJ2-3	TRBV6-5	-	ASSWTGGDTQY
TRBJ1-3	TRBV9	-	ASSAGISGNTIY
TRBJ1-1	TRBV18	once	ASSPSGGNTEAF
TRBJ2-3	TRBV7-2	once	ASSRLLPGQGPPGDTQY
TRBJ2-7	TRBV7-9	-	ASSQGQGDTSEQY
TRBJ1-4	TRBV30	once	AWSLSSGGPEKLF
TRBJ1-5	TRBV25-1	-	ASSEGDSYQPQH
TRBJ2-5	TRBV7-9	-	ASSYIAGVGETQY
TRBJ2-1	TRBV25-1	-	ASSDVGPTRNEQF
TRBJ2-2	TRBV19	-	ASKIGGNTGELF
TRBJ1-2	TRBV6-6	-	ASSYSQGYGYT
TRBJ1-3	TRBV2	-	ASSEALRLNSGNTIY
TRBJ2-2	TRBV19	-	ASSISRGQDTGELF
TRBJ1-2	TRBV19	-	ASKGDGWNT
TRBJ2-3	TRBV5-1	-	ASQTGQTGNTDTQY
TRBJ2-7	TRBV9	few	ASSVTIAGGRDEQY
TRBJ1-1	TRBV7-9	-	ASSLMTENTEAF
TRBJ1-2	TRBV19	-	ASSALAGTGGHYGYT
TRBJ2-2	TRBV18	-	ASSPRGQDTSTGELF
TRBJ2-5	TRBV19	-	ASSTDLAEAETQY
TRBJ2-1	TRBV18	-	ASSPDQGTELNEQF
TRBJ2-3	TRBV5-1	-	ASSLWGEDDTQY
TRBJ1-6	TRBV14	-	ASSQFSRSPLH
TRBJ1-4	TRBV7-9	-	ASSSWDRKVNEKLF
TRBJ1-2	TRBV29-1	-	SVKGAANYGYT
TRBJ1-5	TRBV18	-	ASSPADSIQPQH
TRBJ1-4	TRBV27	-	ASSEDRGLGEKLF
TRBJ2-3	TRBV4-3	-	ASSQDESAGGRLY
TRBJ1-3	TRBV6-1	-	ASSGQQATHIGTIY
TRBJ2-7	TRBV19	-	ASSIKSGSYEQY
TRBJ1-2	TRBV27	-	TSSLGGHAYGYT
TRBJ2-6	TRBV6-6	-	ASQRTGVTGANVLT
TRBJ1-2	TRBV10-3	-	AISDGGPYGYT
TRBJ2-7	TRBV7-2	-	ASSRTGAYEQY